This T cell receptor beta chain was retrieved from a study of regulatory T cells in long-lasting Graves disease. CDR1 is SNHLY, CDR2 FYNNEI, per germline. The trim removed 5 bases at V and 10 bases at J, leaving 7 bases unmatched. CDR3 length: 13 amino acids. The sample's time point: newly diagnosed GD, antithyroid drugs for less than 3 months. From PBMCs, RNA was extracted and then used to make the TCR library. This clonotype was counted many times. Arm-PCR with iRepertoire HTBI primers amplified the CDR3 regions for these TCR beta libraries. TCRdb passed the multiplex PCR reads through MiXCR, listing each CDR3 protein once. The table has about 540,000 distinct CDR3 sequences, 13% seen once; the top ten hold over 7.5%. These same records also appear under a second study, on T cells in Graves' hyperthyroidism and ophthalmopathy.

The source was peripheral blood mononuclear cells (PBMCs), collected at new diagnosis, from a patient treated with antithyroid drugs. The receptor was derived from a man younger than 45 with Graves disease. The chain uses TRBV2 and TRBJ2-1; TRBD2 matches 8 bases. The DNA of the CDR3 is TGTGCCAGCAGTCAGCGGGAGCGCAGGGAGCAGTTCTTC. It yields the protein CASSQRERREQFF.